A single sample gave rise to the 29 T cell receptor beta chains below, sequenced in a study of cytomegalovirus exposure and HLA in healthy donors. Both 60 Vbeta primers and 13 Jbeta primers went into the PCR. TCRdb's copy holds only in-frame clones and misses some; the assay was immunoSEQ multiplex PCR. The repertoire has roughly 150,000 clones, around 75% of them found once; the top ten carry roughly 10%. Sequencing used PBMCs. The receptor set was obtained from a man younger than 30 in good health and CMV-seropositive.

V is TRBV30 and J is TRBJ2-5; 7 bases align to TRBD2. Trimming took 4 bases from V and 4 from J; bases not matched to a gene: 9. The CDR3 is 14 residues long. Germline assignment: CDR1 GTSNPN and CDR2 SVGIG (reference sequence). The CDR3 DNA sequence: TGTGCCTGGAAAAGGGGACTAAAGGGAGAGACCCAGTACTTC. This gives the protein CAWKRGLKGETQYF.

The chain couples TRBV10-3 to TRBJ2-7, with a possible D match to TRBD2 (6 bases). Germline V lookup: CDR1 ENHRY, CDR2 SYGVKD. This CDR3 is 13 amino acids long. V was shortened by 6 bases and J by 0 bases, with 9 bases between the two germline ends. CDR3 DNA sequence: TGTGCCATCAGAGGCGGGAACTCCTACGAGCAGTACTTC. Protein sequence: CAIRGGNSYEQYF.

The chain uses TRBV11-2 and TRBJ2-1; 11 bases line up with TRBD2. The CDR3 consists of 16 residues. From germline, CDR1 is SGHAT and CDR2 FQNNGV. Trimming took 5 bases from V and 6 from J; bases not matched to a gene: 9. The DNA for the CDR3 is TGTGCCAGCAGCCCCCGGCCCCTAGCGGGAGGCAATGAGCAGTTCTTC. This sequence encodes CASSPRPLAGGNEQFF.

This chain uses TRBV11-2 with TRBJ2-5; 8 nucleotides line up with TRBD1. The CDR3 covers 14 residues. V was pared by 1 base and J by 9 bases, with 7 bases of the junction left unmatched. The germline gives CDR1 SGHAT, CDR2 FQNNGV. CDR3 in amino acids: CASSLGGHRGSQYF. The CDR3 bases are TGTGCCAGCAGCTTAGGGGGTCACAGGGGGTCCCAGTACTTC. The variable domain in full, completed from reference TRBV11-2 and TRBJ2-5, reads EAGVAQSPRYKIIEKRQSVAFWCNPISGHATLYWYQQILGQGPKLLIQFQNNGVVDDSQLPKDRFSAERLKGVDSTLKIQPAKLEDSAVYLCASSLGGHRGSQYFGPGTRLLVL.

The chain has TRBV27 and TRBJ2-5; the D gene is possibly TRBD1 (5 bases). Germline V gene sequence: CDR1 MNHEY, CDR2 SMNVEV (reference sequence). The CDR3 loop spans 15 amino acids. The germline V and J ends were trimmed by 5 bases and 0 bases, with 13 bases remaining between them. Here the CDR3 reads CASSRLKGYQETQYF. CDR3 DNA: TGTGCCAGCAGTCGTCTAAAGGGGTACCAAGAGACCCAGTACTTC.

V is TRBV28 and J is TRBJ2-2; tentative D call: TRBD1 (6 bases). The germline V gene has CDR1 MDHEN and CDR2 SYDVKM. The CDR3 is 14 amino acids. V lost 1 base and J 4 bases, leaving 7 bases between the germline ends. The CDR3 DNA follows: TGTGCCAGCAGTTTATCCAGGGGCACCGGGGAGCTGTTTTTT. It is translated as CASSLSRGTGELFF. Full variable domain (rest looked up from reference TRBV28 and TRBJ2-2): DVKVTQSSRYLVKRTGEKVFLECVQDMDHENMFWYRQDPGLGLRLIYFSYDVKMKEKGDIPEGYSVSREKKERFSLILESASTNQTSMYLCASSLSRGTGELFFGEGSRLTVL.

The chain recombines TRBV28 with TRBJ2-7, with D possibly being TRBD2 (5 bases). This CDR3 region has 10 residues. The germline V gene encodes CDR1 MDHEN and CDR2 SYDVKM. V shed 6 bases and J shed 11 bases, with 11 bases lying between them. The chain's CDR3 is CASSVDLKYF. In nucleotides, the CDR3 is TGTGCCAGCAGCGTGGACTTAAAGTACTTC. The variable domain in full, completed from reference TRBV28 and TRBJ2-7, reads DVKVTQSSRYLVKRTGEKVFLECVQDMDHENMFWYRQDPGLGLRLIYFSYDVKMKEKGDIPEGYSVSREKKERFSLILESASTNQTSMYLCASSVDLKYFGPGTRLTVT.

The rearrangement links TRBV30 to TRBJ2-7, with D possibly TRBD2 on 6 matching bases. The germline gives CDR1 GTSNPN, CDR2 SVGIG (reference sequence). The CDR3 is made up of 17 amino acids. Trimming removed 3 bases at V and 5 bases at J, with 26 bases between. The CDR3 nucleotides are TGTGCCTGGAGGCCTCCGTACGGGACTTACCTCCCCGACGAGCAGTACTTC. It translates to CAWRPPYGTYLPDEQYF.

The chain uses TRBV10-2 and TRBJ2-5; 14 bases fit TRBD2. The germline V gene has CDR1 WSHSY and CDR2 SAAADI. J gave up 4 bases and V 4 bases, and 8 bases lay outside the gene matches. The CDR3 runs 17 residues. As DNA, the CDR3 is TGCGCCAGCAGTGGCCCGGGACTAGCGGGAGTGGGAGAGACCCAGTACTTC. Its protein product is CASSGPGLAGVGETQYF.

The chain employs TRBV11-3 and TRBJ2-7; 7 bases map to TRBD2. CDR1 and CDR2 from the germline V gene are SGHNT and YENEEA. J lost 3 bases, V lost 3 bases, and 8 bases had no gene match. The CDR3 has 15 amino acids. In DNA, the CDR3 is TGTGCCAGCAGCTTCAGAGCGGGGAATAACTACGAGCAGTACTTC. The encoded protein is CASSFRAGNNYEQYF.

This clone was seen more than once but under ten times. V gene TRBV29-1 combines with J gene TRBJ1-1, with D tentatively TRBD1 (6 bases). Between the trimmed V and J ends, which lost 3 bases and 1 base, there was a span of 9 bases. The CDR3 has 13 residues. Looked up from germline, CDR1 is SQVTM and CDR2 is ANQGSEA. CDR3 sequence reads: CSVDGQPNTEAFF. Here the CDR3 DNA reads TGCAGCGTTGACGGACAGCCGAACACTGAAGCTTTCTTT.

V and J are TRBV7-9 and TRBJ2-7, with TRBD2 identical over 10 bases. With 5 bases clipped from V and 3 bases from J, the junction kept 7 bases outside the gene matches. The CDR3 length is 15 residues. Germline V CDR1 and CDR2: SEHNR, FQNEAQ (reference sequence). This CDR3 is CASSIGTSEFYEQYF. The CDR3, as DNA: TGTGCCAGCAGCATCGGGACTAGCGAATTCTACGAGCAGTACTTC.

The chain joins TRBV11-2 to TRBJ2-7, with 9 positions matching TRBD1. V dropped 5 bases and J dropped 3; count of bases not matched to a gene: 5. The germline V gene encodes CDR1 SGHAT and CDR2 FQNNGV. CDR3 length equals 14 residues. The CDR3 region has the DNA TGTGCCAGCAGCCCGGGACAGGGCCGCTACGAGCAGTACTTC. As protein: CASSPGQGRYEQYF.

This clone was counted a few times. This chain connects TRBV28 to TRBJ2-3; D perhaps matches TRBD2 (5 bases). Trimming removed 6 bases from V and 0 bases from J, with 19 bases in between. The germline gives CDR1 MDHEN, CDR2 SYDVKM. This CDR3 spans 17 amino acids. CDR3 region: CASSPPDYSASTDTQYF. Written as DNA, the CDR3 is TGTGCCAGCAGCCCGCCTGACTACAGTGCTAGCACAGATACGCAGTATTTT.

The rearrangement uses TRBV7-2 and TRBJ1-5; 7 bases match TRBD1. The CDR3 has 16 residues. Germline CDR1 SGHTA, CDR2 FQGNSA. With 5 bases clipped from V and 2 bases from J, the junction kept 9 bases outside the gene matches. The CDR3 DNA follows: TGTGCCAGCAGCCGACAGGGCGGTGGAGGCAATCAGCCCCAGCATTTT. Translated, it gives CASSRQGGGGNQPQHF. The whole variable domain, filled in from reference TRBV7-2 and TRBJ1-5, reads GAGVSQSPSNKVTEKGKDVELRCDPISGHTALYWYRQSLGQGLEFLIYFQGNSAPDKSGLPSDRFSAERTGGSVSTLTIQRTQQEDSAVYLCASSRQGGGGNQPQHFGDGTRLSIL.

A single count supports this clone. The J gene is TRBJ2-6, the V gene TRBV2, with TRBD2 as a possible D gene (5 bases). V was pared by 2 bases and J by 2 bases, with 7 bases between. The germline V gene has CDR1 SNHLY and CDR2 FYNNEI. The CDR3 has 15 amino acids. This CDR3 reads CASSELGAGANVLTF. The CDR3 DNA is TGTGCCAGCAGTGAATTGGGAGCTGGGGCCAACGTCCTGACTTTC.

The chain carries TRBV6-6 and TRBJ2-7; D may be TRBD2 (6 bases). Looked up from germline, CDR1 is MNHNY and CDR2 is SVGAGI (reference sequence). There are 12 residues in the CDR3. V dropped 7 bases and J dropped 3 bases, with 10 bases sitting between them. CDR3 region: CASNDGGYEQYF. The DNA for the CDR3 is TGTGCCAGCAACGACGGGGGCTACGAGCAGTACTTC.

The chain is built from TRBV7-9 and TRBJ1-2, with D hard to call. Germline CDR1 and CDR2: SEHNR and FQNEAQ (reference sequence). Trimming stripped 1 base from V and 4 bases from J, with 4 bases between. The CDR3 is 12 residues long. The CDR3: CASSLDSYGYTF. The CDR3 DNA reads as TGTGCCAGCAGCTTAGATAGCTATGGCTACACCTTC.

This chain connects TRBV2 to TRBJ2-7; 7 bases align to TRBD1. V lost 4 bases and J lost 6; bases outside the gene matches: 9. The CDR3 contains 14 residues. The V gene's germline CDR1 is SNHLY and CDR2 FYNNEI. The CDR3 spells CASSGERTGGEQYF. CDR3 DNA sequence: TGTGCCAGCAGTGGGGAGCGGACAGGAGGCGAGCAGTACTTC. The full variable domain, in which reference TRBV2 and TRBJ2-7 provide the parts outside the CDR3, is EPEVTQTPSHQVTQMGQEVILRCVPISNHLYFYWYRQILGQKVEFLVSFYNNEISEKSEIFDDQFSVERPDGSNFTLKIRSTKLEDSAMYFCASSGERTGGEQYFGPGTRLTVT.

CDR3 nucleotide sequence: TGCGCCAGCAGCCGGCGAGGGAACACCGGGGAGCTGTTTTTT. Protein product: CASSRRGNTGELFF. The chain recombines TRBV5-1 with TRBJ2-2; no firm D call. The CDR3 length is 14 residues. The germline V and J ends were trimmed by 4 bases and 1 base, with 8 bases remaining between them. Looked up from germline, CDR1 is SGHRS and CDR2 is YFSETQ.

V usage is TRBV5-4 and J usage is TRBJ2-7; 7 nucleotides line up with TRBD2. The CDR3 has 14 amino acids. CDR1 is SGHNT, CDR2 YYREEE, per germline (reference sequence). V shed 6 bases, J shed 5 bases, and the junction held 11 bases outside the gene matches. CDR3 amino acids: CASTLGEGLDEQYF. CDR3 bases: TGTGCCAGCACCCTGGGGGAGGGCCTGGACGAGCAGTACTTC.

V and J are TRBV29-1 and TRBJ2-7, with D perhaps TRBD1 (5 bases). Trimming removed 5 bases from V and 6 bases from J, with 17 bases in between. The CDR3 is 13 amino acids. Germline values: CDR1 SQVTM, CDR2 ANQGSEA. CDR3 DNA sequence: TGCAGCGTTCCGACAGCGACATGGGGCGAGCAGTACTTC. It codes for CSVPTATWGEQYF.

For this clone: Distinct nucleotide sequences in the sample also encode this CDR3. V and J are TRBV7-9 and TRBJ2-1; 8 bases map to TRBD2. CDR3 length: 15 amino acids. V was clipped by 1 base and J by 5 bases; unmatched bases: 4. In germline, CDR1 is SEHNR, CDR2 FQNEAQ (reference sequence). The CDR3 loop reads CASSLVLAAHNEQFF. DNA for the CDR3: TGTGCCAGCAGCTTAGTACTAGCGGCCCACAATGAGCAGTTCTTC.

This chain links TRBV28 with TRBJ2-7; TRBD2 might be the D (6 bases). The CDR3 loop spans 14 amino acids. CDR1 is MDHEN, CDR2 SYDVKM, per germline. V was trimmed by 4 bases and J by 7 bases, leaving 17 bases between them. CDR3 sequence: CASSYRDVGREQYF. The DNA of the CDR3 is TGTGCCAGCAGTTACCGGGACGTGGGGAGGGAGCAGTACTTC.

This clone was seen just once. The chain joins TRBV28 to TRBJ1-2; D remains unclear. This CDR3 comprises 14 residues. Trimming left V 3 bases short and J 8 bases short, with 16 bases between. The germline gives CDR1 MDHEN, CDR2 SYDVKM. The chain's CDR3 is CASSLTPGGRGYTF. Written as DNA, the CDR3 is TGTGCCAGCAGTTTGACGCCGGGAGGAAGGGGCTACACCTTC.

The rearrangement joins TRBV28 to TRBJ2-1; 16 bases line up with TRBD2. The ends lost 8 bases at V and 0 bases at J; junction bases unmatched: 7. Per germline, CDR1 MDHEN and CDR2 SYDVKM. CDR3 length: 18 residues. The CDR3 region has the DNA TGTGCCAGCGGGACCGGGACTAGCGGGAGGGTCTCCTACAATGAGCAGTTCTTC. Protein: CASGTGTSGRVSYNEQFF.

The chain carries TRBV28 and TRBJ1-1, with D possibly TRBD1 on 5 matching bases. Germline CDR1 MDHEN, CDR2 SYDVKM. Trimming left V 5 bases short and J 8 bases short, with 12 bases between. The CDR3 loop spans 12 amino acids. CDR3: CASSPDRWEAFF. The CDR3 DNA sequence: TGTGCCAGCAGTCCCGACAGATGGGAAGCTTTCTTT.

The CDR3 loop reads CASSQGGDIGELFF. The CDR3 nucleotides read TGTGCCAGCAGCCAGGGGGGGGACATCGGGGAGCTGTTTTTT. The rearrangement uses TRBV4-2 and TRBJ2-2, with D perhaps TRBD2 (7 bases). The V gene's germline CDR1 is LGHNA and CDR2 YNFKEQ. V gave up 3 bases and J gave up 7 bases, with 12 bases separating them. The CDR3 has 14 residues.

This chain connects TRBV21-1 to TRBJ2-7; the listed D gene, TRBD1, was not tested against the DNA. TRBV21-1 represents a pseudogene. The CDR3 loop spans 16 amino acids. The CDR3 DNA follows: TGTGCCAGCAGCAAACGCCGGGACACCAAAGCCTACGAGCAGTACTTC. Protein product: CASSKRRDTKAYEQYF.